The T cell receptor beta chain described here comes from a study of PD-L1 blockade in urothelial cancer. Study-level information: About 85% of the 29 patients were men whose urothelial cancer was bladder-origin. Prior regimens of chemotherapy numbered 0 to 3 per patient. Typically, measured as a median, blood samples had 140,000 or so T cells.

Indicated time point: pretreatment peripheral blood. Every PCR received spiked-in synthetic TCR analog templates. Assay: immunoSEQ multiplex PCR; the TCRdb copy retains only in-frame clones and omits some. This table holds roughly 130,000 clones, approximately 84% found once. This CDR3 contains 16 residues. CDR1 is MDHEN and CDR2 is SYDVKM in the germline V gene. Unmatched junction bases numbered 11, after V lost 6 bases and J lost 6 bases. This clone is a singleton in its sample. This specimen consisted of PBMCs, obtained around atezolizumab (anti-PD-L1) treatment. The rearrangement uses TRBV28 and TRBJ2-2, with 9 positions matching TRBD2. The receptor was isolated from a man over 45 with urothelial cancer. As DNA, the CDR3 is TGTGCCAGCAGGATACAGGGACTAGCAAGTTCCGGGGAGCTGTTTTTT. Its translation: CASRIQGLASSGELFF. The full variable domain, with the rest looked up from reference TRBV28 and TRBJ2-2, is DVKVTQSSRYLVKRTGEKVFLECVQDMDHENMFWYRQDPGLGLRLIYFSYDVKMKEKGDIPEGYSVSREKKERFSLILESASTNQTSMYLCASRIQGLASSGELFFGEGSRLTVL.